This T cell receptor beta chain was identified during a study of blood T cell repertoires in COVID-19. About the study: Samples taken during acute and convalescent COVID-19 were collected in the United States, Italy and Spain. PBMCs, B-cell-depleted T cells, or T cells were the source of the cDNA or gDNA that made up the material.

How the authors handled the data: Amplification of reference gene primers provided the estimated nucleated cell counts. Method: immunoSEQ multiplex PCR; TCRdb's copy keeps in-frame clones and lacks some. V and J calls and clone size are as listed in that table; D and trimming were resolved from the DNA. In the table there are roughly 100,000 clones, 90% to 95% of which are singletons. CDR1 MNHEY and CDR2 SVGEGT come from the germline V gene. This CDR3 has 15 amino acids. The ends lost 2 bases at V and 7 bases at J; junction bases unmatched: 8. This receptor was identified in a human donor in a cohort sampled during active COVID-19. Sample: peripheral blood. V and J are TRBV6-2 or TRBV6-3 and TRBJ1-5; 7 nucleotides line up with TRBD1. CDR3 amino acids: CASSYGTVLGQPQHF. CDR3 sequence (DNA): TGTGCCAGCAGTTACGGGACAGTGCTTGGCCAGCCCCAGCATTTT.